This T cell receptor beta chain was observed in a study of T cell responses to AZD1222 COVID-19 vaccine listed by TCRdb under 2021. With respect to the entire study: TCR sequencing covered 233 trial participants: 200 to 210 given two doses of AZD1222 and 26 given two doses of MenACWY control vaccine. Enrollment into the trials was organized by age into subgroups of 18-55, 56-69 and 70-plus years, and those subgroups contained approximately 160, 26 and 62 TCR-sequenced participants, respectively.

The time point label here, explained by the study, means: about 28 days (+/-7) after the second vaccine dose. AZD1222 recipients given second doses at about 4 weeks or at about 12 weeks were pooled, since spike-specific TCR depth and breadth were not found to differ between the two schedules. The vaccinee samples were drawn from two UK trials, COV001 and COV002, one of which was a single-blind randomized controlled phase 2/3 trial testing AZD1222 (ChAdOx1 nCoV-19) in healthy adults. For TCRbeta chain sequencing, PBMC samples were collected from trial participants at day 0 and at day 28 after the second dose. Summary of the overall study and its limitations: After two AZD1222 doses, spike-specific TCR breadth and depth were significantly higher than at day 0 and than in MenACWY recipients. The 56-69-year group was small, and its depth increase did not reach significance, likely because of low power. Participants were mostly white British and included more females than males, and it was suggested by the authors that clonal diversity may have been underestimated. Reportedly, almost half of the unique spike-specific TCRs recognized epitopes lying outside the regions that are mutated in the B.1.351 and B.1.1.7 variants. The vaccine-associated CD4 TCRs covered the entire spike protein, and the dominant responses fell in regions 160-218 and 743-854. No day 14 peak-response samples were available, so repertoires were characterized only after the peak T cell response. Conclusions about previously exposed vaccinees were limited because only five to seven AZD1222 recipients were SARS-CoV-2 seropositive at baseline.

About this clone: Its antigen is currently not known. Within one base of it there is no much larger clone, and no base qualities were kept.

The CDR3 regions of human TCRbeta chains were subjected to immunosequencing. Concerning the study's data processing: TCRs in the repertoires were compared against a reference library of SARS-CoV-2-specific TCRs that had been generated with the MIRA antigen-specificity platform. Breadth meant the fraction of unique TCRs that were SARS-CoV-2-associated, whereas depth meant the fraction of total T cells that were SARS-CoV-2-associated. Each spike-specific TCR was assigned to its reactive spike region and to a CD4 or CD8 class using the MIRA data. Log10-transformed breadth and depth values were compared by one-way ANOVA with Sidak's multiple comparisons tests. The table comes from immuneACCESS by way of TCRdb, which keeps in-frame sequences with V and J called. Part of the clones is missing from these tables; in studies checked, under half for an unresolved V gene and the rest for unknown reasons. V, J and clone size reflect that table, while D and trimming were determined from the DNA. The sample has about 200,000 clones on record, about 94% of them singletons. The biggest ten clones account for 1% of the sample.

CDR3 length: 15 amino acids, cysteine to phenylalanine. Just CDR3 DNA is preserved here, 45 bases in frame from base 1. Taken from the germline V gene, the CDR1 and CDR2 loops are MNHEY and SVGAGI. V is clipped by 2 bases and J by 1 base, and the sequence between their germline boundaries is 10 bases long. This clonotype was obtained from an adult who received the AZD1222 COVID-19 vaccine. Material: peripheral blood, obtained 28 days after the second AZD1222 dose. The sequence links TRBV6-5 to TRBJ2-3; a tentative D call is TRBD1 (6 bases match). The CDR3 loop reads CASSYPQGRTDTQYF. The nucleotide sequence is given as TGTGCCAGCAGTTACCCTCAGGGGCGCACAGATACGCAGTATTTT.